A single sample gave rise to the 14 T cell receptor beta chains below, sequenced in a study of cytomegalovirus exposure and HLA in healthy donors. Clones were read by immunoSEQ multiplex PCR, and TCRdb kept only the in-frame ones, dropping some. The sample carries approximately 170,000 clones, about 82% recorded once. Sample: PBMCs. These receptor sequences come from a man younger than 45 in good health and CMV-seropositive.

V usage is TRBV4-2 and J usage is TRBJ2-5; maybe TRBD2 (6 bases). The CDR3 runs to 17 residues. The V gene lost 0 bases and the J gene lost 4 bases, with 18 bases spanning the gap. CDR1 LGHNA and CDR2 YNFKEQ come from the germline V gene. The CDR3 here is CASSQDSPPGVGETQYF. Here the CDR3 DNA reads TGTGCCAGCAGCCAAGATAGTCCACCGGGGGTCGGAGAGACCCAGTACTTC.

The CDR3 region has the DNA TGCGCCAGCAGCCACGTGGACGGGAGCTCCTACAATGAGCAGTTCTTC. It is translated as CASSHVDGSSYNEQFF. The genes are TRBV4-1 and TRBJ2-1; perhaps TRBD2 as D (6 bases). This CDR3 is built from 16 residues. Germline assignment: CDR1 MGHRA and CDR2 YSYEKL. V was shortened by 3 bases and J by 0 bases, with 12 bases between the two germline ends.

The chain has TRBV6-5 and TRBJ2-3, with 10 nucleotides matching TRBD2. J gave up 2 bases and V 2 bases, and 1 base lay outside the gene matches. The CDR3 is made up of 15 amino acids. Germline values: CDR1 MNHEY, CDR2 SVGAGI. CDR3 amino acids: CASSYGTSATDTQYF. The CDR3 region has the DNA TGTGCCAGCAGTTACGGGACTAGCGCCACAGATACGCAGTATTTT.

This clone was observed once. The chain employs TRBV9 and TRBJ2-2, with TRBD2 matching 12 bases. After removal of 2 bases from V and 4 bases from J, the junction contained 6 bases not matched to a gene. Germline assignment: CDR1 SGDLS and CDR2 YYNGEE. The CDR3 consists of 17 residues. CDR3 nucleotide sequence: TGTGCCAGCAGCGTTCTAGCGGGGGGGCGTGGCACCGGGGAGCTGTTTTTT. Translation gives CASSVLAGGRGTGELFF.

This chain links TRBV5-1 with TRBJ2-7; 9 bases line up with TRBD2. Trimming removed 1 base from V and 0 bases from J; junction bases left unmatched: 8. The CDR3 has 17 amino acids. Per germline, CDR1 SGHRS and CDR2 YFSETQ. The CDR3 region has the DNA TGCGCCAGCAGCTTGCTTAGCGGGGGCCTAAGCTCCTACGAGCAGTACTTC. Amino acids: CASSLLSGGLSSYEQYF.

J is TRBJ2-7 and V is TRBV9; D possibly corresponds to TRBD2 (5 bases). The CDR3 length is 14 residues. V lost 0 bases, J lost 1 base, and 8 bases lay in between. CDR1 SGDLS and CDR2 YYNGEE come from the germline V gene. The CDR3 DNA follows: TGTGCCAGCAGCGTAGACCGGGATTCCTACGAGCAGTACTTC. It encodes CASSVDRDSYEQYF.

This clone was picked up a small number of times. The chain joins TRBV15 to TRBJ2-7; D not certain. The CDR3 is made up of 14 amino acids. Trimming shortened V by 4 bases and J by 0 bases, and 10 bases separated the two germline ends. CDR1 and CDR2 (germline): LNHNV, YYDKDF (reference sequence). The CDR3 loop reads CATSTGESSYEQYF. The CDR3 DNA reads TGTGCCACCAGCACTGGAGAGAGCTCCTACGAGCAGTACTTC.

The sample holds one count of this clone. The chain employs TRBV6-6 and TRBJ1-3, with D perhaps TRBD1 (5 bases). Trimming took off 2 bases at V and 4 bases at J, with 9 bases between the two ends. This CDR3 region has 14 residues. CDR1 and CDR2 (germline): MNHNY, SVGAGI (reference sequence). The CDR3 here is CASSYGGTGNTIYF. The DNA for the CDR3 is TGTGCCAGCAGTTACGGAGGGACGGGAAACACCATATATTTT.

The chain joins TRBV30 to TRBJ2-5; weak D call: TRBD2 (5 bases). The CDR3 extends over 14 amino acids. Germline loops: CDR1 GTSNPN, CDR2 SVGIG (reference sequence). Trimming left V 6 bases short and J 4 bases short, with 18 bases between. This CDR3 is CACIARDNRETQYF. CDR3 in DNA: TGTGCCTGCATCGCCCGGGATAACAGAGAGACCCAGTACTTC.

This clone was recorded a few times. The chain is built from TRBV19 and TRBJ1-1; D not certain. CDR3 length equals 13 residues. Trimming left V 9 bases short and J 1 base short, with 12 bases between. Germline assignment: CDR1 LNHDA and CDR2 SQIVND (reference sequence). CDR3 bases: TGTGCCAGCGAAGTGAGAGAGAACACTGAAGCTTTCTTT. Residues: CASEVRENTEAFF.

This sequence joins TRBV5-1 and TRBJ2-1; 12 nucleotides line up with TRBD2. Germline values: CDR1 SGHRS, CDR2 YFSETQ. This CDR3 spans 13 amino acids. The V segment lost 7 bases and the J segment 11 bases; nucleotides outside the gene matches: 7. The CDR3 nucleotides read TGCGCCAGCGCTCGGCTAGCGGGGGGGCAGCAGTTCTTC. It encodes CASARLAGGQQFF. Based on the CDR3 plus reference TRBV5-1 and TRBJ2-1, the full variable domain is KAGVTQTPRYLIKTRGQQVTLSCSPISGHRSVSWYQQTPGQGLQFLFEYFSETQRNKGNFPGRFSGRQFSNSRSEMNVSTLELGDSALYLCASARLAGGQQFFGPGTRLTVL.

The CDR3 loop reads CASSLERGSEQYF. Written as DNA, the CDR3 is TGTGCCAGCAGTCTTGAAAGAGGGAGCGAGCAGTACTTC. This chain links TRBV6-4 with TRBJ2-7; weak D call: TRBD2 (5 bases). Looked up from germline, CDR1 is MRHNA and CDR2 is SNTAGT. Trimming shortened V by 5 bases and J by 6 bases, and 14 bases separated the two germline ends. The length of the CDR3 is 13 residues.

V and J are TRBV11-2 and TRBJ2-1, with D maybe TRBD2 (6 bases). Looked up from germline, CDR1 is SGHAT and CDR2 is FQNNGV. The CDR3 contains 14 residues. V lost 5 bases, J lost 3 bases, and 11 bases lay in between. This CDR3 reads CASSPPTSYNEQFF. The CDR3 DNA reads TGTGCCAGCAGCCCCCCGACTAGCTACAATGAGCAGTTCTTC.

The V and J genes are TRBV9 and TRBJ2-3, with D possibly matching TRBD2 (6 bases). The CDR3 sequence is 17 residues long. V lost 3 bases to trimming and J lost 1 base, with 18 bases between them. Germline loops: CDR1 SGDLS, CDR2 YYNGEE. The CDR3 is CASSAGPSAKRTDTQYF. DNA of the CDR3: TGTGCCAGCAGCGCCGGCCCTAGCGCCAAGCGCACAGATACGCAGTATTTT.